This T cell receptor beta chain was found in a study of sequential checkpoint blockade in melanoma (dated by TCRdb to the late 2010s). Regarding the research as a whole: Patients were randomized 1:1 to first-line nivolumab followed by ipilimumab (arm A) or ipilimumab followed by nivolumab (arm B). Both trial sequences were followed by maintenance nivolumab. Overall results and qualifications from the work: The response-prediction model combining TCR metrics and mutation burden needs validation in larger, independent patient cohorts.

The germline V gene gives CDR1 as MNHEY and CDR2 as SVGAGI. Reading from cysteine to phenylalanine, the CDR3 counts 15 amino acids. Of the read, only the CDR3 DNA is kept; its 45 bases are in frame from base 1. The immunoSEQ Assay was used to immunosequence TCRbeta CDR3 regions from genomic DNA. Prior to high-throughput sequencing, genomic DNA was amplified by bias-controlled multiplex PCR. In the authors' own workflow: To quantify the absolute abundance of each unique TCRbeta CDR3 region, the sequences were collapsed and filtered. Clonality, defined as 1 minus Pielou's evenness, was calculated using productive rearrangements only. Clones with significantly greater frequencies in on-treatment versus baseline samples were identified using a previously published method. TCRdb limited this immuneACCESS table to in-frame rearrangements with V and J called. A share of clones is missing; checked studies link under half to unresolved V genes, and the rest is unexplained. That table furnishes V, J and clone size, whereas the DNA furnished D and trimming. The sample records fewer than 35,000 clones, roughly 80% of which are singletons. Roughly a fifth of the sample rests with the top ten.

In light of the paper, this sample's treatment or condition label describes: randomized to nivolumab then ipilimumab (arm A) or the reverse (arm B). No trial patient had received prior DNA-damaging chemotherapy. A FACS Aria II flow cytometer was used to sort live CD3+CD8+ cells that were negative for CD19 and CD56 from thawed PBMCs. The samples were obtained from melanoma patients enrolled in CheckMate 064, an open-label, randomized phase II trial testing sequential checkpoint blockade. Peripheral blood mononuclear cells were obtained through leukapheresis, purified using Ficoll-Paque, and frozen in human serum containing approximately 11% DMSO. Immediately after sorting, the purity of the sorted blood CD3+CD8+ cells was confirmed to be >95%, and DNA was then extracted. As regards this clone: It has no known antigen specificity. One end of the junction fails to match germline, which may point to a read error.

Recombination connected TRBV6-5 to TRBJ2-7; confidence is insufficient to name the D gene. The specimen was CD8+ T cells sorted from blood (inferred from file names), collected from a patient given nivolumab and ipilimumab in sequence. This TCR derives from a human donor with melanoma. The CDR3 sequence is CASSYWSFRNYEQYF. The sequenced DNA: TGTGCCAGCAGTTATTGGTCCTTTCGGAACTACGAGCAATACTTC.